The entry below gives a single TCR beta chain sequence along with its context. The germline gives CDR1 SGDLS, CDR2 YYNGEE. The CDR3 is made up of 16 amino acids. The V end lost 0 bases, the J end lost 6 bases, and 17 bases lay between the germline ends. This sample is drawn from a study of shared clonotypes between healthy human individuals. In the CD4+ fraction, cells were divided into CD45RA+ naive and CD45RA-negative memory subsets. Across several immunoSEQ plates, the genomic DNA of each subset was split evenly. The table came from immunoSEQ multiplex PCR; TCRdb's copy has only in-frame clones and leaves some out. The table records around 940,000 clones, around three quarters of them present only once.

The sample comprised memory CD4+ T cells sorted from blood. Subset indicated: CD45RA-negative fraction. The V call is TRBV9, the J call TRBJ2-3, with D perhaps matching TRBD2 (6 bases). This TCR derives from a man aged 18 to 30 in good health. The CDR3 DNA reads TGTGCCAGCAGCGTAGGGGGGGAGTTTCGTAAGGATACGCAGTATTTT. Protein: CASSVGGEFRKDTQYF. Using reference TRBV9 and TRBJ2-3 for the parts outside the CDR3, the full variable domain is DSGVTQTPKHLITATGQRVTLRCSPRSGDLSVYWYQQSLDQGLQFLIQYYNGEERAKGNILERFSAQQFPDLHSELNLSSLELGDSALYFCASSVGGEFRKDTQYFGPGTRLTVL.